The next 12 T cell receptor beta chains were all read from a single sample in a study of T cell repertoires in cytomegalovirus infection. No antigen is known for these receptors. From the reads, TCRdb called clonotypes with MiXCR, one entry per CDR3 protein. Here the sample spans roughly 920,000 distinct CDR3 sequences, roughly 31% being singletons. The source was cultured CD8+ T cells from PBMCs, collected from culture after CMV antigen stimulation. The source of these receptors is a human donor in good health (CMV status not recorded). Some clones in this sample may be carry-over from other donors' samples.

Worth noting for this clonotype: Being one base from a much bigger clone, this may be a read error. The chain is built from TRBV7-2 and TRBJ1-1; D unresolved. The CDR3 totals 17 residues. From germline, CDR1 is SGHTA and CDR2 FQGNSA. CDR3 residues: CATSLGQVPVVNTEAFF. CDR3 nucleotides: TGTGCCACCAGCTTAGGGCAGGTCCCAGTCGTGAACACTGAAGCTTTCTTT.

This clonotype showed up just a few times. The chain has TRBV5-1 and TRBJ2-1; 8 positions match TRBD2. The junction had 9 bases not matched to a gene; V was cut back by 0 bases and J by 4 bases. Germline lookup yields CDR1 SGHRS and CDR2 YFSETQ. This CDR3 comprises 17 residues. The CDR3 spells CASSLAGSGGDYNEQFF. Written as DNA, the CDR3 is TGCGCCAGCAGCTTGGCCGGAAGCGGGGGAGATTACAATGAGCAGTTCTTC.

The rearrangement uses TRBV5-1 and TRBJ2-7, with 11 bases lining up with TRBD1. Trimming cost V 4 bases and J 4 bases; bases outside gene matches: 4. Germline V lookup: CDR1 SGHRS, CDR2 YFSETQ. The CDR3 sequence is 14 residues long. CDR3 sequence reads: CASSPDRGPYEQYF. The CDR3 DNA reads TGCGCCAGCAGCCCGGACAGGGGGCCGTACGAGCAGTACTTC.

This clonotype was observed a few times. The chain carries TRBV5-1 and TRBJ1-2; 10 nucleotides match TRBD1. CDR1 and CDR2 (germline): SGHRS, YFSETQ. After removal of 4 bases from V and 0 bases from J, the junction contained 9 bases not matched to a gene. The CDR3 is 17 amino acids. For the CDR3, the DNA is TGCGCCAGCAGCGACCGGGACAGGGGTTTTGCTAACTATGGCTACACCTTC. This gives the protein CASSDRDRGFANYGYTF.

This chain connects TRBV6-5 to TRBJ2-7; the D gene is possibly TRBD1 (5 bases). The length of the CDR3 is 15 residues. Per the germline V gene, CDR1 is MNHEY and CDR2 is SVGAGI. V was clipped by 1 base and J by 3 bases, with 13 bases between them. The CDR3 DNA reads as TGTGCCAGCAGTTACTACGGTACCAGGGTCTACGAGCAGTACTTC. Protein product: CASSYYGTRVYEQYF.

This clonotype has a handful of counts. In DNA, the CDR3 is TGCGCCAGCAGCCAAGGTACAGGGAGGAATTCACCCCTCCACTTT. It specifies CASSQGTGRNSPLHF. The chain recombines TRBV4-3 with TRBJ1-6, with D possibly matching TRBD1 (6 bases). This CDR3 comprises 15 residues. V was cut by 1 base and J by 7 bases, with 11 bases left in between. CDR1 is LGHNA, CDR2 YSLEER, per germline.

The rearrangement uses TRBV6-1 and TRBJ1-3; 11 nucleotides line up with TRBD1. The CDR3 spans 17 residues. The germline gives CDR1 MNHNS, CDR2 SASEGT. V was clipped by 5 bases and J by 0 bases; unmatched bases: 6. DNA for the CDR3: TGTGCCAGCAGTTTTGGACAGGGGGCGGGCTCTGGAAACACCATATATTTT. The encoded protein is CASSFGQGAGSGNTIYF.

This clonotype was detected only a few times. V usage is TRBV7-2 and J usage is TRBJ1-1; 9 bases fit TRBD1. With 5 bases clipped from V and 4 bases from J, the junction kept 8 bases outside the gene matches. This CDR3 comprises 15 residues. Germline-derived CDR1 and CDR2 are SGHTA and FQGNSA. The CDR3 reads CASSLYRGLGTEAFF. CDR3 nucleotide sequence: TGTGCCAGCAGCCTATACAGGGGGCTTGGCACTGAAGCTTTCTTT.

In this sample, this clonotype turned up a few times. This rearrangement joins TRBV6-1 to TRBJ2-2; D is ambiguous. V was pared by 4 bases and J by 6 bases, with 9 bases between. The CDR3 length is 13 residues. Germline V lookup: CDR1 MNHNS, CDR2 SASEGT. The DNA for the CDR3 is TGTGCCAGCAGTGCACAATATCCCGGGGAGCTGTTTTTT. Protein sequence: CASSAQYPGELFF.

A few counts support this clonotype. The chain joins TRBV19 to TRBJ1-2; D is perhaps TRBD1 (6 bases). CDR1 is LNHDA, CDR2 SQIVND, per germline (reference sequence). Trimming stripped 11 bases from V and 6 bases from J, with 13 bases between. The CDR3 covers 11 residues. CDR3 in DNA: TGTGCCTTAGGGGGGCCTAATGGCTACACCTTC. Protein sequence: CALGGPNGYTF. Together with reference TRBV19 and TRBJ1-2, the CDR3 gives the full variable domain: DGGITQSPKYLFRKEGQNVTLSCEQNLNHDAMYWYRQDPGQGLRLIYYSQIVNDFQKGDIAEGYSVSREKKESFPLTVTSAQKNPTAFYLCALGGPNGYTFGSGTRLTVV.

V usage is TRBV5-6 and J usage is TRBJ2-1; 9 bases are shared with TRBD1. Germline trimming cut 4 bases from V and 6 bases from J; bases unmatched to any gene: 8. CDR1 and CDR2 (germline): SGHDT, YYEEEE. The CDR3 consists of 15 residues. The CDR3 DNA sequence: TGTGCCAGCAGCAGGGGGACAGGGCCGGGCAATGAGCAGTTCTTC. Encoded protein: CASSRGTGPGNEQFF.

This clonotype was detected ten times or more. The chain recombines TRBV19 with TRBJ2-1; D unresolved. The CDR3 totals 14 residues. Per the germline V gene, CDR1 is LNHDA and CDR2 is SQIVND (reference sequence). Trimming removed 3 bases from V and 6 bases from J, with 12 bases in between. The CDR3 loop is CASSIRTVGNEQFF. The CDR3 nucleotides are TGTGCCAGTAGTATTCGAACTGTGGGCAATGAGCAGTTCTTC. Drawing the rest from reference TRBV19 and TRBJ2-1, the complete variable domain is DGGITQSPKYLFRKEGQNVTLSCEQNLNHDAMYWYRQDPGQGLRLIYYSQIVNDFQKGDIAEGYSVSREKKESFPLTVTSAQKNPTAFYLCASSIRTVGNEQFFGPGTRLTVL.